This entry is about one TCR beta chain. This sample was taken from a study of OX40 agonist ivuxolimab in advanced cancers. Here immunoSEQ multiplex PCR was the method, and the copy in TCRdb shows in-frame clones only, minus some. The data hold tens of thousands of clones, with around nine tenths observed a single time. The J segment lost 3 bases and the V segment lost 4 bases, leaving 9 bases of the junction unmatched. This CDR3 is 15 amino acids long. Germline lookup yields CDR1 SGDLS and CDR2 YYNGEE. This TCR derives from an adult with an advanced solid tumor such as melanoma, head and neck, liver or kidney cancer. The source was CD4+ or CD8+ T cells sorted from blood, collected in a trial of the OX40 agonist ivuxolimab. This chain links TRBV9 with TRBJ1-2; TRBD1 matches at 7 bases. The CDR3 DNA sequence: TGTGCCAGCAGCTCGACAGGGAGTGTAGACTATGGCTACACCTTC. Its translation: CASSSTGSVDYGYTF.